This passage covers 14 T cell receptor beta chains from one sample sequenced in a study of blood T cell repertoires in COVID-19. Libraries were prepared by immunoSEQ multiplex PCR; TCRdb keeps only in-frame clonotypes and omits some of them. The sample includes a few hundred thousand clones, approximately 80% of them seen just once. The source material was peripheral blood. These receptors came from a man in his fifties or sixties with acute or convalescent COVID-19.

This rearrangement joins TRBV27 to TRBJ2-1, with TRBD2 matching 7 bases. Germline CDR1 is MNHEY and CDR2 is SMNVEV (reference sequence). V shed 5 bases, J shed 10 bases, and the junction held 8 bases outside the gene matches. The CDR3 length is 13 residues. The CDR3 region is CASSPRTSWEQFF. CDR3 nucleotide sequence: TGTGCCAGCAGTCCACGGACTAGTTGGGAGCAGTTCTTC.

Notes on this clone: The sample has other DNA sequences that encode this CDR3 too. V is TRBV18 and J is TRBJ1-1, with a weak D call TRBD1 (6 bases). Germline CDR1 KGHSH, CDR2 LQKENI. The CDR3 consists of 15 residues. V was cut by 3 bases and J by 1 base, with 12 bases left in between. The CDR3 nucleotides read TGTGCCAGCTCACCTAAACAGGGAAGGAACACTGAAGCTTTCTTT. It yields the protein CASSPKQGRNTEAFF.

The rearrangement joins TRBV19 to TRBJ1-4; D perhaps matches TRBD1 (5 bases). This CDR3 region has 15 residues. Trimming cost V 0 bases and J 8 bases, with 13 bases left between them. Germline V gene data show CDR1 as LNHDA and CDR2 as SQIVND (reference sequence). This chain's CDR3 is CASSIDAGGSEKLFF. Here the CDR3 DNA reads TGTGCCAGTAGTATAGATGCGGGGGGATCGGAAAAACTGTTTTTT. Based on the CDR3 plus reference TRBV19 and TRBJ1-4, the full variable domain is DGGITQSPKYLFRKEGQNVTLSCEQNLNHDAMYWYRQDPGQGLRLIYYSQIVNDFQKGDIAEGYSVSREKKESFPLTVTSAQKNPTAFYLCASSIDAGGSEKLFFGSGTQLSVL.

The rearrangement joins TRBV5-1 to TRBJ2-1; 12 nucleotides line up with TRBD1. The length of the CDR3 is 14 residues. Trimming removed 4 bases from V and 8 bases from J; junction bases left unmatched: 4. The germline V gene has CDR1 SGHRS and CDR2 YFSETQ. CDR3 sequence reads: CASSPGQGADEQFF. In DNA, the CDR3 is TGCGCCAGCAGCCCGGGACAGGGGGCTGATGAGCAGTTCTTC.

V and J are TRBV19 and TRBJ2-7; the match to TRBD2 covers 7 bases. V was pared by 3 bases and J by 0 bases, with 5 bases of the junction left unmatched. Germline V CDR1 and CDR2: LNHDA, SQIVND (reference sequence). This CDR3 contains 15 residues. The CDR3 spells CASSIGLADSYEQYF. DNA of the CDR3: TGTGCCAGTAGTATTGGGCTAGCGGACTCCTACGAGCAGTACTTC.

The chain combines TRBV6-5 with TRBJ1-2, with 10 bases that match TRBD1. Trimming at V came to 6 bases and at J to 8 bases, leaving 6 bases not matched to a gene. CDR3 length: 13 residues. CDR1 is MNHEY, CDR2 SVGAGI, per germline. CDR3 in amino acids: CASSSDRGQGYTF. CDR3 nucleotide sequence: TGTGCCAGCAGCTCAGACAGGGGGCAGGGCTACACCTTC.

J is TRBJ1-5 and V is TRBV6-5; TRBD1 matches 7 bases. The CDR3 sequence is 13 residues long. Trimming cost V 6 bases and J 4 bases; bases outside gene matches: 3. CDR1 and CDR2 from the germline V gene are MNHEY and SVGAGI. In DNA form, the CDR3 reads TGTGCCAGCAGGCTGACAGGGAATCAGCCCCAGCATTTT. It yields the protein CASRLTGNQPQHF.

This clone was recorded only once. The V gene is TRBV28, the J gene TRBJ2-7; D is uncertain. This CDR3 contains 14 residues. In germline, CDR1 is MDHEN, CDR2 SYDVKM. Trimming removed 5 bases at V and 0 bases at J, with 11 bases between. This CDR3 reads CASSIKRSSYEQYF. The CDR3 bases are TGTGCCAGCAGTATAAAACGGAGCTCCTACGAGCAGTACTTC. Full variable domain (missing parts from reference TRBV28 and TRBJ2-7): DVKVTQSSRYLVKRTGEKVFLECVQDMDHENMFWYRQDPGLGLRLIYFSYDVKMKEKGDIPEGYSVSREKKERFSLILESASTNQTSMYLCASSIKRSSYEQYFGPGTRLTVT.

This clone has at least ten counts. The chain is built from TRBV30 and TRBJ2-7, with 10 positions matching TRBD2. V shed 8 bases and J 3 bases; nucleotides not matched to a gene: 4. CDR1 and CDR2 from the germline V gene are GTSNPN and SVGIG (reference sequence). This CDR3 comprises 12 residues. The DNA for the CDR3 is TGTGCCCATAGCGGGGGGAACTACGAGCAGTACTTC. Encoded protein: CAHSGGNYEQYF.

Only one count was recorded for this clone. V gene TRBV21-1 combines with J gene TRBJ2-7; TRBD2 was called by the table and not checked on the DNA. TRBV21-1 is a pseudogene locus. This CDR3 is 17 amino acids long. The CDR3 sequence: CASSTHLRPSSFHEQYF. The CDR3, as DNA: TGTGCCAGCAGCACCCACCTCCGCCCCTCTAGTTTCCACGAGCAGTACTTC.

The V and J genes are TRBV27 and TRBJ1-4, with D maybe TRBD1 (5 bases). V was shortened by 4 bases and J by 7 bases, with 13 bases between the two germline ends. The germline gives CDR1 MNHEY, CDR2 SMNVEV (reference sequence). This CDR3 is built from 14 residues. Written as DNA, the CDR3 is TGTGCCAGCAGTTCCAGGGACTACGGTGAAAAACTGTTTTTT. Translating it yields CASSSRDYGEKLFF.

The chain carries TRBV30 and TRBJ1-5; no clear D gene. Germline CDR1 is GTSNPN and CDR2 is SVGIG (reference sequence). The CDR3 is 12 amino acids. Trimming left V 1 base short and J 9 bases short, with 10 bases between. The CDR3, as DNA: TGTGCCTGGAGTGATGTCCGGGGGCCCCAGCATTTT. Its protein product is CAWSDVRGPQHF.

This clone has just one count. The J gene is TRBJ2-3, the V gene TRBV4-3; 8 bases align to TRBD2. Trimming took 0 bases from V and 2 from J; bases not matched to a gene: 7. The CDR3 length is 17 residues. Germline V lookup: CDR1 LGHNA, CDR2 YSLEER. The CDR3, as DNA: TGCGCCAGCAGCCAAGATCAATCGGGGGGGTCCACAGATACGCAGTATTTT. The encoded protein is CASSQDQSGGSTDTQYF.

V is TRBV5-5 and J is TRBJ1-2; no clear D. The CDR3 is 12 residues long. The germline V and J ends were trimmed by 0 bases and 8 bases, with 8 bases remaining between them. The V gene's germline CDR1 is SGHKS and CDR2 YYEKEE (reference sequence). The CDR3, as DNA: TGTGCCAGCAGCTTGGCCCCGACAGGCTACACCTTC. Protein sequence: CASSLAPTGYTF.